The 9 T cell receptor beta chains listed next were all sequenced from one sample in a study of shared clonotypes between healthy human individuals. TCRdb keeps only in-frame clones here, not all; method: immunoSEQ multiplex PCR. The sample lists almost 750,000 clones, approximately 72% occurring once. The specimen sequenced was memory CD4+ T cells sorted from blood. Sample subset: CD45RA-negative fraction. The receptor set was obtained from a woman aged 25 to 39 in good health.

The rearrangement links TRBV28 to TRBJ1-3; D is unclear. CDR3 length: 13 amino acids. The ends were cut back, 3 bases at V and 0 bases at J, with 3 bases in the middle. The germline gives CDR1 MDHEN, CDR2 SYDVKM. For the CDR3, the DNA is TGTGCCAGCAGTTTTAGCTCTGGAAACACCATATATTTT. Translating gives CASSFSSGNTIYF.

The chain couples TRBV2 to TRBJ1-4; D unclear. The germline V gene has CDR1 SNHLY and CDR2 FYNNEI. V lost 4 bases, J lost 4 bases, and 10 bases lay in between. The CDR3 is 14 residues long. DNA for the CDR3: TGTGCCAGCAGTGCCAGACGATTTAATGAAAAACTGTTTTTT. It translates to CASSARRFNEKLFF.

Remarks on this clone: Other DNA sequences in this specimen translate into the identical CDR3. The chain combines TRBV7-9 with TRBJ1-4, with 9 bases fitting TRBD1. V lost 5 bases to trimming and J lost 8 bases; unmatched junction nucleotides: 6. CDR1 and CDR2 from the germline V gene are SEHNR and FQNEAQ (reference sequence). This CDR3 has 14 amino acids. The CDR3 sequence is CASSLTGGGEKLFF. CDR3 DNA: TGTGCCAGCAGCCTCACAGGGGGCGGCGAAAAACTGTTTTTT.

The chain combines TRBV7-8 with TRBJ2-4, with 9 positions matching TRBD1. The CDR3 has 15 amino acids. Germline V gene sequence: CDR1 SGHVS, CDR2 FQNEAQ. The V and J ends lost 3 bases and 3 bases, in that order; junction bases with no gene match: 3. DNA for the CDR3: TGTGCCAGCAGCTTCACAGGGGGCTTCAAAAACATTCAGTACTTC. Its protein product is CASSFTGGFKNIQYF.

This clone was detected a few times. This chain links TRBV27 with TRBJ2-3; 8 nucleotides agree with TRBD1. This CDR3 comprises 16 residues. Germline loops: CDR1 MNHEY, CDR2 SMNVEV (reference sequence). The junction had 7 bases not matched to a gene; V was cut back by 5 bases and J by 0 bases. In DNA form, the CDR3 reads TGTGCCAGCAGTACCGGACAGGGCCCTAGCACAGATACGCAGTATTTT. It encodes CASSTGQGPSTDTQYF.

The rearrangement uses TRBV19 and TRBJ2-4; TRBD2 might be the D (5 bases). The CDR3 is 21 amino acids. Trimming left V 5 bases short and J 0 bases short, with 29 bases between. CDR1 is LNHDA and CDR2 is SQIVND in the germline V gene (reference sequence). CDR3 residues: CASSPKGGAVAPLLAKNIQYF. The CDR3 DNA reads TGTGCCAGTAGTCCCAAGGGTGGAGCGGTGGCTCCTCTTCTAGCCAAAAACATTCAGTACTTC.

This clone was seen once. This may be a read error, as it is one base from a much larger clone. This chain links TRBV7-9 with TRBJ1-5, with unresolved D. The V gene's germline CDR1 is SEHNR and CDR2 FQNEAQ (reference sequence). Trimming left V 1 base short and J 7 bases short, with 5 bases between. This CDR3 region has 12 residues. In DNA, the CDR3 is TGTGCCAGCAGCTTAGAGTACCAGCCCCAGCATTTT. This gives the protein CASSLEYQPQHF.

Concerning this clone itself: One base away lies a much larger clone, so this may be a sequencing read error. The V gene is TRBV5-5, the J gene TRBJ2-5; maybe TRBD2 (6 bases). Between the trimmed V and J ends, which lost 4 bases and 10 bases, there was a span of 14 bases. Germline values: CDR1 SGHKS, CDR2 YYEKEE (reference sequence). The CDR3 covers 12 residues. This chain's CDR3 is CASSRAGGIQYF. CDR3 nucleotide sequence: TGTGCCAGCAGCAGGGCTGGCGGGATCCAGTACTTC.

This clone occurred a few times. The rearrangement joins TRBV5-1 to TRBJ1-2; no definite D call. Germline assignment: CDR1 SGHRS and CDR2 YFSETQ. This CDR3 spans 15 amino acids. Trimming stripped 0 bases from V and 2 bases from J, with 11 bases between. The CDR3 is CASSLGFSENYGYTF. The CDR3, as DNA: TGCGCCAGCAGCTTGGGGTTCTCAGAGAACTATGGCTACACCTTC.